Each of the 14 T cell receptor beta chains below was sequenced from the same sample in a study of cytomegalovirus exposure and HLA in healthy donors. Primers: 60 Vbeta forward and 13 Jbeta reverse. TCRdb's copy holds only in-frame clones and misses some; the assay was immunoSEQ multiplex PCR. The sample lists about 150,000 clones; over 60% were seen once. Sequenced sample: PBMCs. The receptors shown here come from a male donor in good health and CMV-seronegative.

This clone has just one count. The rearrangement joins TRBV15 to TRBJ1-1, with 9 positions matching TRBD1. Looked up from germline, CDR1 is LNHNV and CDR2 is YYDKDF (reference sequence). The CDR3 spans 15 residues. After removal of 3 bases from V and 6 bases from J, the junction contained 8 bases not matched to a gene. The CDR3 spells CATSSRTGQGAEAFF. CDR3 nucleotides: TGTGCCACCAGCAGCCGGACGGGACAGGGCGCTGAAGCTTTCTTT.

The chain employs TRBV7-3 and TRBJ2-1, with 8 positions matching TRBD2. Germline lookup yields CDR1 SGHTA and CDR2 FQGTGA. The junction had 3 bases not matched to a gene; V was cut back by 2 bases and J by 6 bases. The CDR3 has 14 amino acids. CDR3 coding DNA: TGTGCCAGCAGCTTAGCGGGGGGATTCAATGAGCAGTTCTTC. This gives the protein CASSLAGGFNEQFF.

The chain has TRBV29-1 and TRBJ2-7; 8 nucleotides match TRBD2. The CDR3 consists of 13 residues. V shed 4 bases, J shed 1 base, and the junction held 3 bases outside the gene matches. Germline loops: CDR1 SQVTM, CDR2 ANQGSEA. The CDR3 loop reads CSVAGGRSYEQYF. CDR3 sequence (DNA): TGCAGCGTTGCTGGCGGGAGGTCCTACGAGCAGTACTTC.

The chain carries TRBV15 and TRBJ2-1; TRBD1 might be the D (6 bases). The CDR3 has 15 amino acids. Germline V CDR1 and CDR2: LNHNV, YYDKDF (reference sequence). The germline V and J ends were trimmed by 2 bases and 1 base, with 9 bases remaining between them. The CDR3 reads CATSRPGESYNEQFF. CDR3 DNA: TGTGCCACCAGCAGACCAGGGGAATCCTACAATGAGCAGTTCTTC.

This clone was found once. This chain uses TRBV6-6 with TRBJ2-5; the match to TRBD2 covers 7 bases. The trim removed 8 bases at V and 0 bases at J, leaving 12 bases unmatched. There are 16 residues in the CDR3. The germline gives CDR1 MNHNY, CDR2 SVGAGI (reference sequence). The CDR3 reads CASGLGVGGYQETQYF. CDR3 DNA: TGTGCCAGCGGACTAGGGGTGGGGGGGTACCAAGAGACCCAGTACTTC.

About this clone itself: One end of the junction varies from germline; a read error may be responsible. This CDR3 is also generated by other DNA sequences in the sample. The chain combines TRBV12-5 with TRBJ2-3, with a weak D call TRBD2 (5 bases). The CDR3 has 13 amino acids. Per the germline V gene, CDR1 is LGHNT and CDR2 is FRNRAP. The CDR3 DNA is TGTGCTAGTGGTTTGACGGAGGCAGATACGCAATATTTT. Amino acids: CASGLTEADTQYF.

This chain connects TRBV6-4 to TRBJ2-2; 7 bases fit TRBD1. CDR1 and CDR2 (germline): MRHNA, SNTAGT. The CDR3 runs to 15 residues. The V and J ends lost 6 bases and 0 bases, in that order; junction bases with no gene match: 4. The CDR3 is CASSLTGSNTGELFF. CDR3 DNA: TGTGCCAGCAGCCTGACAGGGTCGAACACCGGGGAGCTGTTTTTT.

The chain combines TRBV5-5 with TRBJ2-1; 7 bases fit TRBD1. Trimming removed 2 bases from V and 9 bases from J; junction bases left unmatched: 14. CDR3 length equals 16 residues. Germline CDR1 SGHKS, CDR2 YYEKEE (reference sequence). CDR3 residues: CASSLTGTVPVGEQFF. DNA of the CDR3: TGTGCCAGCAGCTTAACCGGGACAGTCCCGGTGGGTGAGCAGTTCTTC.

In its sample, this clone was seen a few times. This chain links TRBV9 with TRBJ1-5; TRBD1 is a possible D gene (6 bases). Trimming left V 4 bases short and J 1 base short, with 21 bases between. This CDR3 contains 18 residues. Germline lookup yields CDR1 SGDLS and CDR2 YYNGEE. The CDR3 nucleotides are TGTGCCAGCAGCCCCCAAGTTCTCAAGGGGGTAAGCAATCAGCCCCAGCATTTT. This codes for CASSPQVLKGVSNQPQHF.

The chain joins TRBV5-1 to TRBJ1-1; D unresolved. Germline loops: CDR1 SGHRS, CDR2 YFSETQ. The CDR3 totals 14 residues. Between the trimmed V and J ends, which lost 0 bases and 5 bases, there was a span of 11 bases. CDR3 residues: CASSLGGQLTEAFF. The CDR3, as DNA: TGCGCCAGCAGCTTGGGTGGGCAATTAACTGAAGCTTTCTTT.

This rearrangement joins TRBV2 to TRBJ2-1, with 8 nucleotides matching TRBD2. The CDR3 covers 14 residues. The germline V gene has CDR1 SNHLY and CDR2 FYNNEI. J lost 8 bases, V lost 6 bases, and 9 bases had no gene match. The CDR3 reads CASRAGTSLDEQFF. The CDR3 DNA reads TGTGCCAGCAGGGCCGGGACTAGTCTGGATGAGCAGTTCTTC.

V gene TRBV7-8 combines with J gene TRBJ2-7; TRBD1 is a possible D gene (6 bases). In germline, CDR1 is SGHVS, CDR2 FQNEAQ. V shed 5 bases and J shed 3 bases, with 23 bases lying between them. The CDR3 loop spans 17 amino acids. CDR3 nucleotide sequence: TGTGCCAGCAGCCTATCCCAAGGTGGGGGCTTGGGCTACGAGCAGTACTTC. Its protein product is CASSLSQGGGLGYEQYF.

CDR3 residues: CAWSVIAGNTGELFF. The CDR3, as DNA: TGTGCCTGGAGTGTGATAGCGGGAAACACCGGGGAGCTGTTTTTT. The chain carries TRBV30 and TRBJ2-2; 8 bases are shared with TRBD2. Germline V CDR1 and CDR2: GTSNPN, SVGIG (reference sequence). The V and J ends lost 0 bases and 2 bases, in that order; junction bases with no gene match: 2. The CDR3 covers 15 residues.

The V call is TRBV11-2, the J call TRBJ2-7, with a tentative D call TRBD1 (7 bases). CDR1 and CDR2 from the germline V gene are SGHAT and FQNNGV. The ends were cut back, 3 bases at V and 6 bases at J, with 9 bases in the middle. The CDR3 is made up of 12 amino acids. The DNA of the CDR3 is TGTGCCAGCAGCTTCCAGGGGGGCGAGCAGTACTTC. Translated: CASSFQGGEQYF.